This entry lists 8 T cell receptor beta chains sequenced from one sample in a study of OX40 agonist ivuxolimab in advanced cancers. Profiled with immunoSEQ multiplex PCR; TCRdb holds only in-frame clones, not every one. Among some 85,000 clones listed, 75% to 95% were seen once. The sample was CD4+ or CD8+ T cells sorted from blood, taken in a trial of the OX40 agonist ivuxolimab. These receptors all stem from an adult with an advanced solid tumor such as melanoma, head and neck, liver or kidney cancer.

This chain uses TRBV28 with TRBJ2-3, with D hard to call. Germline V lookup: CDR1 MDHEN, CDR2 SYDVKM. The CDR3 loop spans 12 amino acids. The V end lost 5 bases, the J end lost 10 bases, and 13 bases lay between the germline ends. CDR3 sequence: CASSAPVEAQYF. Here the CDR3 DNA reads TGTGCCAGCAGTGCGCCGGTAGAGGCGCAGTATTTT.

The chain combines TRBV5-4 with TRBJ2-7; D might be TRBD2 (6 bases). The V end lost 0 bases, the J end lost 5 bases, and 12 bases lay between the germline ends. Germline CDR1 is SGHNT and CDR2 is YYREEE (reference sequence). The CDR3 consists of 14 residues. CDR3 sequence reads: CASSLVTRSHEQYF. The CDR3 DNA reads as TGTGCCAGCAGCTTGGTGACTAGGAGCCACGAGCAGTACTTC.

The V and J genes are TRBV2 and TRBJ2-7; 7 positions agree with TRBD2. V lost 5 bases, J lost 3 bases, and 4 bases stayed unmatched. CDR1 SNHLY and CDR2 FYNNEI come from the germline V gene. This CDR3 contains 13 residues. CDR3 residues: CASSPGRLYEQYF. In DNA, the CDR3 is TGTGCCAGCAGTCCCGGGAGGCTCTACGAGCAGTACTTC.

The chain couples TRBV28 to TRBJ2-2; perhaps TRBD1 as D (6 bases). The CDR3 is 14 residues long. Trimming stripped 7 bases from V and 6 bases from J, with 15 bases between. From germline, CDR1 is MDHEN and CDR2 SYDVKM. CDR3 residues: CASTRTEEAGELFF. CDR3 in DNA: TGTGCCAGCACCCGGACAGAAGAGGCCGGGGAGCTGTTTTTT.

The gene calls are TRBV19 and TRBJ2-5, with 7 bases matching TRBD2. From germline, CDR1 is LNHDA and CDR2 SQIVND (reference sequence). J gave up 2 bases and V 3 bases, and 0 bases lay outside the gene matches. The CDR3 consists of 13 residues. The CDR3 DNA reads TGTGCCAGTAGTATGCGGGGGCAAGAGACCCAGTACTTC. It yields the protein CASSMRGQETQYF.

The chain links TRBV11-3 to TRBJ2-7; D could derive from TRBD1 or TRBD2 (5 bases each). This CDR3 has 12 residues. V lost 11 bases and J lost 7, with 18 bases in between. Germline CDR1 reads SGHNT; CDR2 reads YENEEA. The CDR3 DNA is TGTGCCCTTTTAAGAGGGGCGGAAGAGCAGTACTTC. Residues: CALLRGAEEQYF.

The chain employs TRBV5-1 and TRBJ2-6, with 7 bases identical to TRBD1. The CDR3 loop spans 14 amino acids. After removal of 2 bases from V and 6 bases from J, the junction contained 2 bases not matched to a gene. The V gene's germline CDR1 is SGHRS and CDR2 YFSETQ. In DNA, the CDR3 is TGCGCCAGCAGCTTCGGACAGGAGGCCAACGTCCTGACTTTC. The encoded protein is CASSFGQEANVLTF.

The chain is built from TRBV10-3 and TRBJ2-5, with D tentatively TRBD2 (5 bases). With 10 bases removed from V and 4 bases from J, the gap between germline ends came to 22 bases. There are 15 residues in the CDR3. CDR1 is ENHRY, CDR2 SYGVKD, per germline. CDR3 in DNA: TGTGCCACCGGTCGGGGTTCCAACGGACCAGAGACCCAGTACTTC. Translated: CATGRGSNGPETQYF.